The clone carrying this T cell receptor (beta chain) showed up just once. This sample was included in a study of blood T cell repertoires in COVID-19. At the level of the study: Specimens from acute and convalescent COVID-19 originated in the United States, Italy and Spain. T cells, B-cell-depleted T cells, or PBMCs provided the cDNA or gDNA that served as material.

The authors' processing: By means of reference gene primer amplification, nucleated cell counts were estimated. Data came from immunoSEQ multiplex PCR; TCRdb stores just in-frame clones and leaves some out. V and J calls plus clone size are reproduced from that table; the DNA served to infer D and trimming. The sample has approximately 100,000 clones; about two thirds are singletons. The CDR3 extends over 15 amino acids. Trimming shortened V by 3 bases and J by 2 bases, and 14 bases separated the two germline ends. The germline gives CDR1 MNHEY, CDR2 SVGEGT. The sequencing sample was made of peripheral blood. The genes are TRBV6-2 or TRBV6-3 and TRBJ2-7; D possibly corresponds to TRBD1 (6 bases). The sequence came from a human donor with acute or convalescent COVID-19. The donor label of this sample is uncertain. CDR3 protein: CASSYRLGAAYEQYF. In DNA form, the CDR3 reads TGTGCCAGCAGTTATCGCCTGGGGGCCGCCTACGAGCAGTACTTC.